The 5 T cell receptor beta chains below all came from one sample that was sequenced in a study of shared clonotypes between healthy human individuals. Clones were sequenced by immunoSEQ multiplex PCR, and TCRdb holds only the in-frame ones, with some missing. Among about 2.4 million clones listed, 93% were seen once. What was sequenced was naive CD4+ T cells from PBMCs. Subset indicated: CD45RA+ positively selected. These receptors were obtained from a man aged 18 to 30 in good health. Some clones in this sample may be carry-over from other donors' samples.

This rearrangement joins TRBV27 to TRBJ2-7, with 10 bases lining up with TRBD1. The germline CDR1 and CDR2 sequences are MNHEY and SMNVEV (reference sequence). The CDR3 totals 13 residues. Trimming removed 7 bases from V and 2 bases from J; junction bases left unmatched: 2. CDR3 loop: CASTGQGTYEQYF. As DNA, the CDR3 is TGTGCCAGCACGGGACAGGGGACCTACGAGCAGTACTTC.

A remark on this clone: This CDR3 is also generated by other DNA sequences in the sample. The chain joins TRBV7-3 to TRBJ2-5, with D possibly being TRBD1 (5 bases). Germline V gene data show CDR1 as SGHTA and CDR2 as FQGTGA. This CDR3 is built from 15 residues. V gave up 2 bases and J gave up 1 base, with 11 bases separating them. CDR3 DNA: TGTGCCAGCAGCTTAGGCAGGGCATCCCAAGAGACCCAGTACTTC. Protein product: CASSLGRASQETQYF.

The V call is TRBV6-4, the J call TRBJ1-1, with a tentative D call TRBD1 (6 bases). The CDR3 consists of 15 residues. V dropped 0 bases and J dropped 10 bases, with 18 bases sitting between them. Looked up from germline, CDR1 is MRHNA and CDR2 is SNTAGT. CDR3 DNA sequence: TGTGCCAGCAGTGACTCGAATTTTAGGGGGGCGCGAGCTTTCTTT. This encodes CASSDSNFRGARAFF.

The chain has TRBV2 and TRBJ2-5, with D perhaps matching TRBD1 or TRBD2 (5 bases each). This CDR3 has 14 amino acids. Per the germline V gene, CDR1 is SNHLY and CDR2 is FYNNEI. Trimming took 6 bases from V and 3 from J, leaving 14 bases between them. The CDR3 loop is CASSVTGGEETQYF. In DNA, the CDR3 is TGTGCCAGCAGCGTGACTGGGGGTGAAGAGACCCAGTACTTC. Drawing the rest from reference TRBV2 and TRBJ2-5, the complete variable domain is EPEVTQTPSHQVTQMGQEVILRCVPISNHLYFYWYRQILGQKVEFLVSFYNNEISEKSEIFDDQFSVERPDGSNFTLKIRSTKLEDSAMYFCASSVTGGEETQYFGPGTRLLVL.

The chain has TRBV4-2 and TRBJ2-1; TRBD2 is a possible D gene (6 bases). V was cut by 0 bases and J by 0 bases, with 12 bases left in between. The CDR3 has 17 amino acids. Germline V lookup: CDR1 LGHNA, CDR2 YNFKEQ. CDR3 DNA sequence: TGTGCCAGCAGCCAAGATTACCGGGACTTCTCCTACAATGAGCAGTTCTTC. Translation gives CASSQDYRDFSYNEQFF.